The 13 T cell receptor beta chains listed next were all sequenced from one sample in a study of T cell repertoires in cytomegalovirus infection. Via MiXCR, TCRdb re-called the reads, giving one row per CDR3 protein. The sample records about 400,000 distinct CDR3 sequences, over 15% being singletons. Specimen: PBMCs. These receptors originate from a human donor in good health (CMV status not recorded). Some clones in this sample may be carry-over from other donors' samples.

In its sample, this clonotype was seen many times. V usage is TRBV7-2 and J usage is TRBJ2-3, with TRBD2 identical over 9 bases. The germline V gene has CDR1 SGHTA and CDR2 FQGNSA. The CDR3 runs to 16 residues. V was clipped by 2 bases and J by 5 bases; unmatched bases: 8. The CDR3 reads CASSLSSGALLDTQYF. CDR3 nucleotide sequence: TGTGCCAGCAGCTTATCTAGCGGGGCGCTATTAGATACGCAGTATTTT.

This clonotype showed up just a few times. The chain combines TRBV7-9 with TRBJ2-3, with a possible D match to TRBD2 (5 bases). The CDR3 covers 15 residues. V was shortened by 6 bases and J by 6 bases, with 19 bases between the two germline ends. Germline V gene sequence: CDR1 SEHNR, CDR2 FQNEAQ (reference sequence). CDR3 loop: CASSSGGRAKDTQYF. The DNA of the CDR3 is TGTGCCAGCAGTTCCGGAGGTCGAGCTAAGGATACGCAGTATTTT.

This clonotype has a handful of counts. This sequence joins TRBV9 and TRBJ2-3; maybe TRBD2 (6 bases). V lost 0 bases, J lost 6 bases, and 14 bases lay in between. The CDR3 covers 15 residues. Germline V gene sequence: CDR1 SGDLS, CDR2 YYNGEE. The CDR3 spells CASSVGGGNRDTQYF. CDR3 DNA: TGTGCCAGCAGCGTAGGCGGAGGGAATCGGGATACGCAGTATTTT.

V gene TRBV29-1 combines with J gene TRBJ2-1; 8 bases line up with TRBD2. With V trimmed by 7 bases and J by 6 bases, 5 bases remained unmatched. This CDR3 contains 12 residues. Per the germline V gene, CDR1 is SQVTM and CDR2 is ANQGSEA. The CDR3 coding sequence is TGCAGCGGTATGGCGGGAGGCAATGAGCAGTTCTTC. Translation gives CSGMAGGNEQFF.

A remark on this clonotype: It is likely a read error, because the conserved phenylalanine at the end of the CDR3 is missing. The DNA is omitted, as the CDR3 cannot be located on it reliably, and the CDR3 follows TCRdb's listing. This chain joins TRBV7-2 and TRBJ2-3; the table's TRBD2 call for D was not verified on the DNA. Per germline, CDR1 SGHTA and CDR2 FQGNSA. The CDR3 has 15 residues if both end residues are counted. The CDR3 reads CASSSQRGGRDTQNV.

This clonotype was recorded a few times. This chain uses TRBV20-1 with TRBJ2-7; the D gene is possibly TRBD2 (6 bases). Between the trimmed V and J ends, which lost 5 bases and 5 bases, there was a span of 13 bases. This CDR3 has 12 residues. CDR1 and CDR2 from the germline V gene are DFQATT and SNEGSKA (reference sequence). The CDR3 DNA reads TGCAGTGCTGGCGGCGGGACCCACGAGCAGTACTTC. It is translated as CSAGGGTHEQYF.

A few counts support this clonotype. CDR3 sequence (DNA): TGTGCCAGCAGCCAAAGGGGCCCGTCAGGCACCGGGGAGCTGTTTTTT. This gives the protein CASSQRGPSGTGELFF. V and J are TRBV7-2 and TRBJ2-2, with a possible D match to TRBD1 (5 bases). Trimming removed 5 bases at V and 4 bases at J, with 17 bases between. The germline V gene encodes CDR1 SGHTA and CDR2 FQGNSA. The CDR3 spans 16 residues.

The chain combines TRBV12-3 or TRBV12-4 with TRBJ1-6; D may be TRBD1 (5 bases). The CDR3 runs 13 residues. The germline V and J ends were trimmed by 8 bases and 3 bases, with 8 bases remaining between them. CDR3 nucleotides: TGTGCCAGCCGGGACCTCTATAATTCACCCCTCCACTTT. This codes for CASRDLYNSPLHF.

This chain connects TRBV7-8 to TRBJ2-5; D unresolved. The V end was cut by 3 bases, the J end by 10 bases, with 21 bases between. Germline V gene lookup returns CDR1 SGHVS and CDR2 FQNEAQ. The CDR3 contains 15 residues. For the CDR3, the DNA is TGTGCCAGCAGCTTTCGCGGACCGTTTGAGCCGAACCAGTACTTC. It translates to CASSFRGPFEPNQYF.

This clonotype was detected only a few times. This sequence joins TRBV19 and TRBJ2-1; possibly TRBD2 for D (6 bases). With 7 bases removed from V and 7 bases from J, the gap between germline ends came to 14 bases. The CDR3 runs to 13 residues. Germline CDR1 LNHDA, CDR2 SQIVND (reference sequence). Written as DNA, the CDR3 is TGTGCCAGTATCCTAGCGAATGGTAATGAGCAGTTCTTC. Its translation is CASILANGNEQFF.

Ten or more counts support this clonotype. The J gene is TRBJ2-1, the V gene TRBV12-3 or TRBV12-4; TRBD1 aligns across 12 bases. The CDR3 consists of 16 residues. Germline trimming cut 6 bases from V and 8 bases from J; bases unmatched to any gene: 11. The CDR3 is CASSPVSGTGGHEQFF. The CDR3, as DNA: TGTGCCAGCAGCCCAGTCTCCGGGACAGGGGGCCATGAGCAGTTCTTC.

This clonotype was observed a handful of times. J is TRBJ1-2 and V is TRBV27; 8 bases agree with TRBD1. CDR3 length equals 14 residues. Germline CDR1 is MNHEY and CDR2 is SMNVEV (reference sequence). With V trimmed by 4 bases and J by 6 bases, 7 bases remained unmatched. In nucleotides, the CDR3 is TGTGCCAGCAGTTCCCCGACAGGGGAGAATGGCTACACCTTC. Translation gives CASSSPTGENGYTF.

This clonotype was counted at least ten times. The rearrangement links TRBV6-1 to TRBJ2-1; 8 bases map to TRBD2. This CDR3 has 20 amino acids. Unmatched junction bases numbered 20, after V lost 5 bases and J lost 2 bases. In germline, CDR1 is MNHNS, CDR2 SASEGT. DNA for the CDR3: TGTGCCAGCAGTCAAGGACTAGCTGAGTGGGGGGAGGGACCCTACAATGAGCAGTTCTTC. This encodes CASSQGLAEWGEGPYNEQFF.